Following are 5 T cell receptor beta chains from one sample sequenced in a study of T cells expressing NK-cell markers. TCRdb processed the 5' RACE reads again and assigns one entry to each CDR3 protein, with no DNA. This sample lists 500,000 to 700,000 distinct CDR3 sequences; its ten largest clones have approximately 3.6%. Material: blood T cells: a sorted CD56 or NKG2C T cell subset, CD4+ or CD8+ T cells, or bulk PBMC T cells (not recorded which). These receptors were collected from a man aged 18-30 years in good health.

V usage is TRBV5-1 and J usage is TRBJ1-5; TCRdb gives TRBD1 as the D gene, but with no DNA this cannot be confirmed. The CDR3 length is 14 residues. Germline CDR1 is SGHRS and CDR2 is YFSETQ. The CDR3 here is CASRRDSSNQPQHF.

CDR3 region: CASSGDRAAETQYF. The chain joins TRBV2 to TRBJ2-5; absent DNA, TCRdb's TRBD1 call cannot be checked. In germline, CDR1 is SNHLY, CDR2 FYNNEI. This CDR3 has 14 amino acids.

CDR3 sequence: CASSQDWTSGIPEQFF. The V and J genes are TRBV4-3 and TRBJ2-1; TCRdb selects TRBD2, and the lack of DNA leaves this call unchecked. The CDR3 spans 16 residues. Germline assignment: CDR1 LGHNA and CDR2 YSLEER.

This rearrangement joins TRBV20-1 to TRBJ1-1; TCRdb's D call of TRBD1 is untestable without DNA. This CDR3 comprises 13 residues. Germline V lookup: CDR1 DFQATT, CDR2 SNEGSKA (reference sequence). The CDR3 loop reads CSARQGLGTEAFF.

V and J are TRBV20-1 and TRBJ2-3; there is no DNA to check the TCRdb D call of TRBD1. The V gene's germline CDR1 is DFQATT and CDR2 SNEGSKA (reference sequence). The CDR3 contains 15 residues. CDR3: CSARAFDRLADTQYF.